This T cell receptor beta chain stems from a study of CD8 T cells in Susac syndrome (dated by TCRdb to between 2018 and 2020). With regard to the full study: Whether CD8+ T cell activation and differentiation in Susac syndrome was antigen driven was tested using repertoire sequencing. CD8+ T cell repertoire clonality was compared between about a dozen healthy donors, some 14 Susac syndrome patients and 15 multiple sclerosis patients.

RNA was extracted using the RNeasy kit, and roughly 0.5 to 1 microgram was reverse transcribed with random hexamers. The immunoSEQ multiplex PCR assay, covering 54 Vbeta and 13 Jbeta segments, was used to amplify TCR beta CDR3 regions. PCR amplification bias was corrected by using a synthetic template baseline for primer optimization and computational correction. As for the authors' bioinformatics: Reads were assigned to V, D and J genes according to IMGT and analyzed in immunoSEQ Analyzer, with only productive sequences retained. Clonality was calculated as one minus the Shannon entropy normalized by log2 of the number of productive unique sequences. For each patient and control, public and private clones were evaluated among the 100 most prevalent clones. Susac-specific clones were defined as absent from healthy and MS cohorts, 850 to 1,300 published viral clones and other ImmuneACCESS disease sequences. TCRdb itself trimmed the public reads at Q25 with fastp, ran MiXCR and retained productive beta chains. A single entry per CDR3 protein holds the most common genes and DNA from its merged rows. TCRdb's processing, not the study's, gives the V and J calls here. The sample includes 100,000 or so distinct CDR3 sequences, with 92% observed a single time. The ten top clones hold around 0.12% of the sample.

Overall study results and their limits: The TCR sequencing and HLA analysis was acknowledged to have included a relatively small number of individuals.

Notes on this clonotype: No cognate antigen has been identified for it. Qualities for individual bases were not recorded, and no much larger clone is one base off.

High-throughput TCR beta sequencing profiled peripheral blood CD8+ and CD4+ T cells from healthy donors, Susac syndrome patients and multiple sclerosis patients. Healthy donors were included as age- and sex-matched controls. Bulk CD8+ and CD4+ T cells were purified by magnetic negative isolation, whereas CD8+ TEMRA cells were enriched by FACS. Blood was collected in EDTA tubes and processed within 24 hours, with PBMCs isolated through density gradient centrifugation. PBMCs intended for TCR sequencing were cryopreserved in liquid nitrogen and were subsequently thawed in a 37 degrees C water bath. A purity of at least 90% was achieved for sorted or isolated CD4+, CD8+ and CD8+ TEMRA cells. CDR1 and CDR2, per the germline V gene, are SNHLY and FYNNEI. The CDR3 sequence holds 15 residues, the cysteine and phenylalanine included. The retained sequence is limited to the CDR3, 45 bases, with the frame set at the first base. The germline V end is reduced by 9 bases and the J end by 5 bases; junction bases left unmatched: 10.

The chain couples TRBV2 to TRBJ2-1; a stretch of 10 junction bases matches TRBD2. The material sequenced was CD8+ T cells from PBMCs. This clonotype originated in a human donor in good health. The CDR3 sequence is CASTVQREGHNEQFF. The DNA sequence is TGTGCCAGTACTGTTCAGCGGGAGGGCCACAATGAGCAGTTCTTC.